Included here is one T cell receptor delta chain sequence, with context. This DNA's translation differs at residue 15 from TCRdb's protein, which comes from a much larger clone; a read error is likely, and the protein shown is translated from the DNA. TCRdb fed the reads to CATT. The table has approximately 4,300 delta-chain clones, approximately 15% seen once. Germline V gives CDR1 GEAIGNYY, CDR2 EKD. The CDR3 length is 21 residues. The sample belongs to a study of gamma-delta chains in newborns, infants, children. The sequenced sample consisted of blood. The clonotype originates from a child who was a newborn, infant or young child, either healthy, febrile or measles-vaccinated (not recorded which). The J gene is TRDJ3, the V gene TRDV2; TRDD3 agrees at 11 bases. CDR3 coding DNA: TGTGCCTGTGACACCCTAGAAGTACTGGGGGATAACTCCTGGGGCACCCGACAGATGTTTTTC. It yields the protein CACDTLEVLGDNSWGTRQMFF.